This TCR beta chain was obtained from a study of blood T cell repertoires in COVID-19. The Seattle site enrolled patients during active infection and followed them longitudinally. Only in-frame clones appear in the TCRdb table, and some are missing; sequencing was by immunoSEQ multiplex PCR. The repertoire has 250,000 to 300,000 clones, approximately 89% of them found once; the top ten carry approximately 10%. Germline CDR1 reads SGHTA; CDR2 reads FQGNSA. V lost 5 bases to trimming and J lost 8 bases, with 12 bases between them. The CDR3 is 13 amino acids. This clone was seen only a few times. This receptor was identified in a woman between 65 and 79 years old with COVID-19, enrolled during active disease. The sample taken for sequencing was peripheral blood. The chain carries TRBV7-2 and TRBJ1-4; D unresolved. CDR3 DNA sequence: TGTGCCAGCAGCCCGCAGGTGCACGAAAAACTGTTTTTT. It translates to CASSPQVHEKLFF.